This T cell receptor (beta chain) originates from a study of T cells in Graves' hyperthyroidism and ophthalmopathy. Looked up from germline, CDR1 is KGHDR and CDR2 is SFDVKD. The CDR3 contains 12 residues. Amplified regions were TCR beta CDR3 sequences from RNA transcripts. HTBI primers were the set used in a first-round RT-PCR of the TCR CDR3. TCRdb itself ran the multiplex PCR reads through MiXCR, one entry per CDR3 protein. The sample lists 85,000 to 110,000 distinct CDR3 sequences, approximately 50% occurring once. As to this clonotype: Germline and junction disagree at one end, which may indicate a read error.

The sequence was collected from a man aged 35-49 years with Graves' hyperthyroidism. J is TRBJ2-2 and V is TRBV24-1; D might be TRBD2 (5 bases). The specimen was blood. The CDR3, as DNA: TGTGCCACCAGTTTAAGGGTTGGGGAGCCGTTTTTT. This translates into CATSLRVGEPFF.